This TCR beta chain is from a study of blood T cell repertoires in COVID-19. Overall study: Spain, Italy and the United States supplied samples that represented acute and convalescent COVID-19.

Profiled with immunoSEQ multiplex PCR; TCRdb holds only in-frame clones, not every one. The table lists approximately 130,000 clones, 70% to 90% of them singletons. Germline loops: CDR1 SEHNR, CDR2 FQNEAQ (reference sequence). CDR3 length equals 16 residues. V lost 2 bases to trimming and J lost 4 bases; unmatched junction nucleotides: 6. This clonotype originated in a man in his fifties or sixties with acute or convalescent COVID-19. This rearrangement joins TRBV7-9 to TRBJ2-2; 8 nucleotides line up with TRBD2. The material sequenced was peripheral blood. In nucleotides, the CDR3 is TGTGCCAGCAGCTTACGGGTCCTAGCGGGCACCGGGGAGCTGTTTTTT. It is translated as CASSLRVLAGTGELFF.